These T cell receptor beta chains were read from a single sample in a study of OX40 agonist ivuxolimab in advanced cancers. Measured with immunoSEQ multiplex PCR; TCRdb has only the in-frame clones, and not every one. The table records 30,000 or so clones, about four fifths of them present only once. The source material was CD4+ or CD8+ T cells sorted from blood, sampled in a trial of the OX40 agonist ivuxolimab. The source of these receptors is an adult with an advanced solid tumor such as melanoma, head and neck, liver or kidney cancer. The CDR3 runs from the conserved cysteine through the conserved F or W. The D gene is left open where the match is weak. Size values are once, few and many counts, or a class for expanded clones, and some rows have none.

D: NA; size: NA; V: TRBV13; J: TRBJ2-5; length: 14; CDR3: CASSYRDQEETQYF; DNA: TGTGCCAGCAGCTACCGGGACCAGGAGGAGACCCAGTACTTC
D: NA; size: once; V: TRBV6-1; J: TRBJ1-5; length: 13; CDR3: CASSENAYQPQHF; DNA: TGTGCCAGCAGTGAAAATGCTTATCAGCCCCAGCATTTT
D: NA; size: once; V: TRBV9; J: TRBJ1-2; length: 16; CDR3: CASSVEGRAGLHGYTF; DNA: TGTGCCAGCAGCGTAGAGGGTAGGGCAGGGTTGCATGGCTACACCTTC
D: NA; size: few; V: TRBV7-9; J: TRBJ2-7; length: 14; CDR3: CASSSTRGTYEQYF; DNA: TGTGCCAGCAGCTCAACGAGGGGTACCTACGAGCAGTACTTC
D: TRBD2; size: NA; V: TRBV7-6; J: TRBJ2-5; length: 17; CDR3: CASSSGLAGTYGETQYF; DNA: TGTGCCAGCAGCTCCGGACTAGCGGGCACATATGGGGAGACCCAGTACTTC
D: NA; size: NA; V: TRBV10-2; J: TRBJ1-5; length: 13; CDR3: CASSEGAWQPQHF; DNA: TGCGCCAGCAGTGAGGGGGCCTGGCAGCCCCAGCATTTT
D: NA; size: NA; V: TRBV10-3; J: TRBJ2-7; length: 14; CDR3: CAISALAYSYEQYF; DNA: TGTGCCATCAGCGCCCTCGCGTACTCCTACGAGCAGTACTTC
D: NA; size: NA; V: TRBV5-6; J: TRBJ1-1; length: 14; CDR3: CASSLKGSVTEAFF; DNA: TGTGCCAGCAGCTTGAAGGGATCGGTCACTGAAGCTTTCTTT
D: NA; size: once; V: TRBV28; J: TRBJ1-2; length: 14; CDR3: CASSLFRSNYGYTF; DNA: TGTGCCAGCAGTTTATTTAGGAGTAACTATGGCTACACCTTC
D: TRBD1; size: NA; V: TRBV19; J: TRBJ1-4; length: 13; CDR3: CASSNRQGAKLFF; DNA: TGTGCCAGTAGTAATCGACAGGGCGCCAAACTGTTTTTT
D: TRBD1; size: NA; V: TRBV19; J: TRBJ2-1; length: 14; CDR3: CASSLDRGYNEQFF; DNA: TGTGCCAGTAGTTTGGACAGGGGCTACAATGAGCAGTTCTTC
D: TRBD1; size: NA; V: TRBV18; J: TRBJ1-2; length: 12; CDR3: CASSTTGDGYTF; DNA: TGTGCCAGCTCAACGACAGGGGACGGCTACACCTTC
D: NA; size: NA; V: TRBV6-6; J: TRBJ1-2; length: 11; CDR3: CASGSNYGYTF; DNA: TGTGCCAGCGGGAGTAACTATGGCTACACCTTC
D: NA; size: NA; V: TRBV9; J: TRBJ1-2; length: 14; CDR3: CASSVDQQPYGYTF; DNA: TGTGCCAGCAGCGTAGATCAACAGCCTTATGGCTACACCTTC
D: NA; size: NA; V: TRBV28; J: TRBJ1-5; length: 16; CDR3: CASSLVEGLMGQPQHF; DNA: TGTGCCAGCAGTTTGGTGGAGGGTTTAATGGGACAGCCCCAGCATTTT
D: NA; size: NA; V: TRBV28; J: TRBJ2-2; length: 16; CDR3: CASSSAGTANTGELFF; DNA: TGTGCCAGCAGTTCGGCCGGGACTGCGAACACCGGGGAGCTGTTTTTT
D: TRBD1; size: NA; V: TRBV30; J: TRBJ1-2; length: 14; CDR3: CAWRDRGRHYGYTF; DNA: TGTGCCTGGAGGGACAGGGGGCGTCACTATGGCTACACCTTC
D: TRBD1; size: few; V: TRBV10-1; J: TRBJ1-1; length: 13; CDR3: CASRDRENTEAFF; DNA: TGCGCCAGCCGAGACAGGGAGAACACTGAAGCTTTCTTT
D: TRBD1; size: NA; V: TRBV11-2; J: TRBJ1-3; length: 16; CDR3: CASSFSRDRTGNTIYF; DNA: TGTGCCAGCAGCTTCTCACGGGACAGGACGGGAAACACCATATATTTT
D: NA; size: NA; V: TRBV15; J: TRBJ2-7; length: 15; CDR3: CATSRDPGPSYEQYF; DNA: TGTGCCACCAGCAGAGATCCCGGACCCTCCTACGAGCAGTACTTC
D: TRBD2; size: NA; V: TRBV19; J: TRBJ2-5; length: 14; CDR3: CASKPRSGIETQYF; DNA: TGTGCCAGTAAACCGAGAAGCGGGATAGAGACCCAGTACTTC
D: TRBD2; size: NA; V: TRBV2; J: TRBJ2-7; length: 16; CDR3: CASSELTSGGPSEQYF; DNA: TGTGCCAGCAGTGAACTGACTAGCGGGGGGCCCTCCGAGCAGTACTTC
D: NA; size: NA; V: TRBV6-6; J: TRBJ1-2; length: 15; CDR3: CASSYSNGGRYGYTF; DNA: TGTGCCAGCAGTTACTCTAACGGGGGGCGCTATGGCTACACCTTC
D: TRBD2; size: once; V: TRBV7-2; J: TRBJ2-5; length: 14; CDR3: CASSLGLAAETQYF; DNA: TGTGCCAGCAGCTTGGGACTAGCAGCAGAGACCCAGTACTTC
D: TRBD1; size: NA; V: TRBV7-2; J: TRBJ2-3; length: 13; CDR3: CASSDRQGDTQYF; DNA: TGTGCCAGCAGCGATAGACAGGGGGATACGCAGTATTTT
D: NA; size: NA; V: TRBV7-2; J: TRBJ2-1; length: 15; CDR3: CASSLALAQGNEQFF; DNA: TGTGCCAGCAGCTTAGCGCTGGCACAGGGCAATGAGCAGTTCTTC
D: TRBD2; size: NA; V: TRBV18; J: TRBJ2-7; length: 15; CDR3: CASSFGTSGIREQYF; DNA: TGTGCCAGCTCATTTGGGACTAGCGGGATACGCGAGCAGTACTTC
D: NA; size: few; V: TRBV9; J: TRBJ2-5; length: 17; CDR3: CASSVGVQGRGQETQYF; DNA: TGTGCCAGCAGCGTAGGGGTCCAGGGCAGGGGACAAGAGACCCAGTACTTC
D: TRBD1; size: NA; V: TRBV28; J: TRBJ2-7; length: 13; CDR3: CASRTGGSYEQYF; DNA: TGTGCCAGCAGAACAGGGGGCTCCTACGAGCAGTACTTC
D: NA; size: NA; V: TRBV6-4; J: TRBJ2-2; length: 14; CDR3: CASSTRMNTGELFF; DNA: TGTGCCAGCAGTACAAGGATGAACACCGGGGAGCTGTTTTTT
D: TRBD1; size: NA; V: TRBV7-9; J: TRBJ1-2; length: 14; CDR3: CASSNPGQGKGYTF; DNA: TGTGCCAGCAGCAATCCGGGACAGGGAAAAGGCTACACCTTC
D: NA; size: NA; V: TRBV5-1; J: TRBJ2-6; length: 16; CDR3: CASSLTENSGANVLTF; DNA: TGCGCCAGCAGCTTGACCGAAAACTCTGGGGCCAACGTCCTGACTTTC
D: NA; size: NA; V: TRBV2; J: TRBJ2-7; length: 12; CDR3: CASSEGGYEQYF; DNA: TGTGCCAGCAGTGAGGGGGGCTACGAGCAGTACTTC
D: NA; size: NA; V: TRBV5-8; J: TRBJ1-6; length: 18; CDR3: CASSPGDRTRSYNSPLHF; DNA: TGTGCCAGCAGCCCAGGAGACAGGACCCGCTCCTATAATTCACCCCTCCACTTT
D: NA; size: NA; V: TRBV18; J: TRBJ1-3; length: 15; CDR3: CASSPRVFAGNTIYF; DNA: TGTGCCAGCTCACCCAGGGTTTTTGCTGGAAACACCATATATTTT
D: NA; size: NA; V: TRBV14; J: TRBJ2-4; length: 12; CDR3: CASSPRGYIQYF; DNA: TGTGCCAGCAGCCCGAGGGGGTACATTCAGTACTTC
D: NA; size: NA; V: TRBV18; J: TRBJ1-1; length: 14; CDR3: CASSPPGSMYEAFF; DNA: TGTGCCAGCTCACCACCGGGCAGTATGTATGAAGCTTTCTTT
D: NA; size: once; V: TRBV7-9; J: TRBJ2-2; length: 14; CDR3: CASSPGSGPGELFF; DNA: TGTGCCAGCAGCCCAGGGTCGGGGCCCGGGGAGCTGTTTTTT
D: TRBD2; size: NA; V: TRBV28; J: TRBJ2-7; length: 15; CDR3: CASSLATSGAYEQYF; DNA: TGTGCCAGCAGTTTGGCAACTAGCGGGGCTTACGAGCAGTACTTC
D: NA; size: NA; V: TRBV5-6; J: TRBJ1-6; length: 15; CDR3: CASSLQSSYNSPLHF; DNA: TGTGCCAGCAGCTTGCAGAGCTCCTATAATTCACCCCTCCACTTT
D: NA; size: NA; V: TRBV30; J: TRBJ2-7; length: 12; CDR3: CAWSTTSYEQYF; DNA: TGTGCCTGGAGTACAACCTCCTACGAGCAGTACTTC
D: NA; size: NA; V: TRBV9; J: TRBJ2-5; length: 14; CDR3: CASSGGSYTETQYF; DNA: TGTGCCAGCAGCGGTGGCAGTTATACAGAGACCCAGTACTTC
D: TRBD1; size: once; V: TRBV27; J: TRBJ1-2; length: 15; CDR3: CASSSQGAANYGYTF; DNA: TGTGCCAGCAGTTCCCAGGGGGCGGCTAACTATGGCTACACCTTC
D: NA; size: NA; V: TRBV2; J: TRBJ1-4; length: 16; CDR3: CASIGRGSTPGEKLFF; DNA: TGTGCCAGCATTGGAAGGGGATCTACTCCGGGTGAAAAACTGTTTTTT
D: NA; size: NA; V: TRBV9; J: TRBJ1-1; length: 13; CDR3: CASSVTTGTEAFF; DNA: TGTGCCAGCAGCGTAACGACGGGAACTGAAGCTTTCTTT
D: TRBD1; size: NA; V: TRBV19; J: TRBJ1-1; length: 15; CDR3: CASSHRGRGSTEAFF; DNA: TGTGCCAGTAGCCACAGGGGGCGAGGGAGCACTGAAGCTTTCTTT
D: TRBD2; size: NA; V: TRBV4-3; J: TRBJ2-7; length: 16; CDR3: CASSQGLAGPSYEQYF; DNA: TGCGCCAGCAGCCAGGGACTAGCGGGTCCCTCCTACGAGCAGTACTTC
D: TRBD2; size: NA; V: TRBV7-2; J: TRBJ2-5; length: 17; CDR3: CASSFSPTSGSMKTQYF; DNA: TGTGCCAGCAGCTTTTCCCCGACTAGCGGGAGTATGAAGACCCAGTACTTC
D: NA; size: once; V: TRBV7-8; J: TRBJ2-7; length: 13; CDR3: CASSLRVSYEQYF; DNA: TGTGCCAGCAGCTTAAGGGTCTCCTACGAGCAGTACTTC
D: TRBD2; size: few; V: TRBV5-1; J: TRBJ2-2; length: 15; CDR3: CASSKGTSGMGELFF; DNA: TGCGCCAGCAGCAAGGGGACTAGCGGGATGGGGGAGCTGTTTTTT
D: NA; size: NA; V: TRBV28; J: TRBJ1-1; length: 13; CDR3: CASSFGRATEAFF; DNA: TGTGCCAGCAGCTTCGGAAGGGCCACTGAAGCTTTCTTT
D: TRBD1; size: NA; V: TRBV19; J: TRBJ2-7; length: 13; CDR3: CASSRDSAYEQYF; DNA: TGTGCCAGTAGCCGGGACAGTGCTTACGAGCAGTACTTC
D: NA; size: NA; V: TRBV5-5; J: TRBJ2-5; length: 13; CDR3: CASSLTAQETQYF; DNA: TGTGCCAGCAGTCTTACAGCTCAAGAGACCCAGTACTTC